The source of this T cell receptor (beta chain) is a study of tumor and adjacent non-tumor tissue in lung cancer. Study overall: Histology: 12 adenocarcinoma, a couple of squamous cell carcinoma, 1 small cell lung cancer. Each sample yielded millions of productive TCRbeta reads on average. The study's findings and limits: Tumor repertoires had a smaller top 100 clone share than normal lung.

Three rounds of nested PCR, following a modified ARM-PCR protocol, produced the TCRbeta library. TCRdb reprocessed the multiplex PCR reads with MiXCR, giving one entry per CDR3 protein. The sample yields approximately 140,000 distinct CDR3 sequences, approximately 70% seen once. Comment on this clonotype: No antigen is known for it. An end of the junction differs from the germline gene, which may be a read error.

RNA was extracted from bulk tissue without any cell sorting. This CDR3 has 15 amino acids. The germline CDR1 and CDR2 sequences are SGHAT and FQDESV (reference sequence). This TCR came from a man in his sixties with small cell lung cancer. This chain connects TRBV11-1 to TRBJ2-1, with D possibly matching TRBD1 (5 bases). The specimen sequenced was lung tumor tissue. The CDR3 coding sequence is TGTGGCAGCAGCACCCGACAGTGGGGCAACAATGAGCAGTTCTTC. Encoded protein: CGSSTRQWGNNEQFF.